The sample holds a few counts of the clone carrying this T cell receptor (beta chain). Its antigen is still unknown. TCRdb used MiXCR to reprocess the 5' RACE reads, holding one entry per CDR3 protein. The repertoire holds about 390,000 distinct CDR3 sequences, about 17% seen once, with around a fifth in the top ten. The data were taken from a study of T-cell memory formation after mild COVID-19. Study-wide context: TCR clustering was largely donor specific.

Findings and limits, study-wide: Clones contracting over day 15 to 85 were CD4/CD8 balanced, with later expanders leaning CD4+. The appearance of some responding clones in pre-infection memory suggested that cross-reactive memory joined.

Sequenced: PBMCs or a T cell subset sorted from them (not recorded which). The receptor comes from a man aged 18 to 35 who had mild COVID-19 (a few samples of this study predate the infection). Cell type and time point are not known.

The CDR3 protein is CASSRNENTEAFF. Written as DNA, the CDR3 is TGCGCCAGCAGCCGGAATGAGAACACTGAAGCTTTCTTT. V gene TRBV4-3 combines with J gene TRBJ1-1, with unresolved D. V was pared by 4 bases and J by 1 base, with 7 bases between. Germline assignment: CDR1 LGHNA and CDR2 YSLEER. The CDR3 spans 13 residues.